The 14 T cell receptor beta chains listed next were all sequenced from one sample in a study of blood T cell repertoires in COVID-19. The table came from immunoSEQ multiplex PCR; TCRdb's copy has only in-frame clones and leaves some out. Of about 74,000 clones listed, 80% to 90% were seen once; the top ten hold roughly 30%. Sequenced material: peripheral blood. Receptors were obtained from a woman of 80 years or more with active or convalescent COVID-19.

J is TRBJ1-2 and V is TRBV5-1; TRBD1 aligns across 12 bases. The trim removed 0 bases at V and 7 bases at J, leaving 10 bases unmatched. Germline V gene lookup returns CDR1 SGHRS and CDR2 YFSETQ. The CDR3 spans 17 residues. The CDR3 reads CASSLVGTGGQDGGYTF. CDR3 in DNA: TGCGCCAGCAGCTTGGTGGGGACAGGGGGCCAAGACGGTGGCTACACCTTC.

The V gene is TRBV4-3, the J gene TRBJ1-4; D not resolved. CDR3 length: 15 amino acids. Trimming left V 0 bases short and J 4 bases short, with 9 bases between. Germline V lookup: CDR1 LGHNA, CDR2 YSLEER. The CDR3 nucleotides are TGCGCCAGCAGCCAAGATGGCAGGAATAATGAAAAACTGTTTTTT. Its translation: CASSQDGRNNEKLFF.

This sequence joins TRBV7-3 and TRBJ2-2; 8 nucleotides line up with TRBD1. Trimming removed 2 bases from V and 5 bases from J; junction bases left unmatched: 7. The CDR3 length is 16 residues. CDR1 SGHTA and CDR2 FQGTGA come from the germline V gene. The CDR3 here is CASSLLGQGGTGELFF. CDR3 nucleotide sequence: TGTGCCAGCAGCTTATTAGGACAGGGTGGGACCGGGGAGCTGTTTTTT.

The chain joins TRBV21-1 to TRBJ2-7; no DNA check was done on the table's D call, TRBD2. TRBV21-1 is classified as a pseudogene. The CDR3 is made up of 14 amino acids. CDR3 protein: CASDPPYSSPKQYF. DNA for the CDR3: TGTGCCAGCGATCCCCCGTACTCATCCCCCAAGCAGTACTTC.

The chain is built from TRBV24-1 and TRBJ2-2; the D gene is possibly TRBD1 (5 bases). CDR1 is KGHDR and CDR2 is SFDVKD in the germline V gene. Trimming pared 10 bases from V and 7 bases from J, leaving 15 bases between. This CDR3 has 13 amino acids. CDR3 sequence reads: CATGHSNGGELFF. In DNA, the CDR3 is TGTGCCACTGGACACTCCAACGGCGGGGAGCTGTTTTTT.

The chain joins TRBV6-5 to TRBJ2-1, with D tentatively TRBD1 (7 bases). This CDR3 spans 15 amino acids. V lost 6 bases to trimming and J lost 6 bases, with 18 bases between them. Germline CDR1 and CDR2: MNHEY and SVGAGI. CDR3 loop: CASSMLEGASNEQFF. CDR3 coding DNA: TGTGCCAGCAGCATGTTGGAGGGGGCCAGCAATGAGCAGTTCTTC.

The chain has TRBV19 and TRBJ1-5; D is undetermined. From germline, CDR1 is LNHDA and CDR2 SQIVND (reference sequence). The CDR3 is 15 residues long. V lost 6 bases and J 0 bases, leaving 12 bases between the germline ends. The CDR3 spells CASRYNSNSNQPQHF. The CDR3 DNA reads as TGTGCCAGTAGGTATAACAGCAATAGCAATCAGCCCCAGCATTTT.

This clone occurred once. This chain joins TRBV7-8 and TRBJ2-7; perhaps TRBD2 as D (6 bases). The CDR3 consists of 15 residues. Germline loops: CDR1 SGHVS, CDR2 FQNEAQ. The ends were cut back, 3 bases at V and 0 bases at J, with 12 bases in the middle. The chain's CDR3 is CASSFYSGSSYEQYF. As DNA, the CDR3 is TGTGCCAGCAGCTTCTACTCCGGGAGCTCCTACGAGCAGTACTTC.

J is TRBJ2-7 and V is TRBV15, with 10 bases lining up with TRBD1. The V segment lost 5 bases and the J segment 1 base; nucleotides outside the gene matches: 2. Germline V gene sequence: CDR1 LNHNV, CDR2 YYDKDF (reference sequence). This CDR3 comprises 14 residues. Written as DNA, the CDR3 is TGTGCCACCAGCCGGGACAGGGGATCCTACGAGCAGTACTTC. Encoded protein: CATSRDRGSYEQYF.

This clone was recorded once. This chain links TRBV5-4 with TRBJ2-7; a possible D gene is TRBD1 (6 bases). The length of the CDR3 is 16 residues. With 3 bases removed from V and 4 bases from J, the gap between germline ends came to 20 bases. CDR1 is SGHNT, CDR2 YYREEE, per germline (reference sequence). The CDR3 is CASSSYGAGAFYEQYF. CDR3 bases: TGTGCCAGCAGCTCCTATGGGGCAGGGGCGTTTTACGAGCAGTACTTC.

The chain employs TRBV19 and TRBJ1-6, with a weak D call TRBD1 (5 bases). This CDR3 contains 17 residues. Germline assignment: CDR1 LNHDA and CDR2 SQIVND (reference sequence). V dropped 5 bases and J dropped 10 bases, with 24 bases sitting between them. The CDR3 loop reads CASSASFGGLEGSPLHF. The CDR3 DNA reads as TGTGCCAGTAGTGCGAGCTTCGGGGGACTCGAGGGGTCACCCCTCCACTTT.

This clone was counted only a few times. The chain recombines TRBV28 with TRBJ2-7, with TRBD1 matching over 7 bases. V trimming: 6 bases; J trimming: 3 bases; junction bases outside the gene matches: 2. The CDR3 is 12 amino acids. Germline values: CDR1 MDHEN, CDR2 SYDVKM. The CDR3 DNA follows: TGTGCCAGCAGGGCAGGGGGCTACGAGCAGTACTTC. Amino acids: CASRAGGYEQYF.

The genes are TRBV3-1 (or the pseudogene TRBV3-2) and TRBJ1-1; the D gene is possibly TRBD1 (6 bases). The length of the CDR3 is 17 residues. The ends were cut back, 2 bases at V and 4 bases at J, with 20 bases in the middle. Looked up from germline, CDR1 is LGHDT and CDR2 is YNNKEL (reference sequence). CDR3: CASSQRLTGNRGTEAFF. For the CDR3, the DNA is TGTGCCAGCAGCCAAAGGTTAACAGGGAACCGTGGCACTGAAGCTTTCTTT.

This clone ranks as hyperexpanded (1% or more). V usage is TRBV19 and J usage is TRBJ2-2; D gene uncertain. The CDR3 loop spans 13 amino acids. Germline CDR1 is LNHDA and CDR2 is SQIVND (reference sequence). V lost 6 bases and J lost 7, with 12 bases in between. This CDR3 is CASRVGQDGELFF. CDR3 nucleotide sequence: TGTGCCAGTAGGGTGGGCCAGGACGGGGAGCTGTTTTTT. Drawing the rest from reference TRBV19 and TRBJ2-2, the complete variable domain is DGGITQSPKYLFRKEGQNVTLSCEQNLNHDAMYWYRQDPGQGLRLIYYSQIVNDFQKGDIAEGYSVSREKKESFPLTVTSAQKNPTAFYLCASRVGQDGELFFGEGSRLTVL.